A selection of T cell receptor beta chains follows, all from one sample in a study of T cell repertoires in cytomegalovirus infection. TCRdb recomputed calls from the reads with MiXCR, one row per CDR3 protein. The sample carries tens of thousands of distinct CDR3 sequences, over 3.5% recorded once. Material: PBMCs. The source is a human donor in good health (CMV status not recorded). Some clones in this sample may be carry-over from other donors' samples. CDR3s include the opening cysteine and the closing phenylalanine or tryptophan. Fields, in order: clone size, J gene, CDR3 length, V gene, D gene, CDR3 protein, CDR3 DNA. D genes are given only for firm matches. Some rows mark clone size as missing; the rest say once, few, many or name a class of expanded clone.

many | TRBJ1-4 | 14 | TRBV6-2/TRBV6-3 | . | CASSPASGVVKLFF | TGTGCCAGCAGCCCAGCATCGGGGGTGGTAAAACTGTTTTTT
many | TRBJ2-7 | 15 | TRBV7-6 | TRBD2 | CASSLVGLAGAEQYF | TGTGCCAGCAGCTTAGTAGGGCTAGCGGGGGCCGAGCAGTACTTC
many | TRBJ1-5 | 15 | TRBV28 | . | CASSLKLRVNQPQHF | TGTGCCAGCAGTTTAAAGCTCAGGGTAAATCAGCCCCAGCATTTT
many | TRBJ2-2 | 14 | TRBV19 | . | CASTGVSNTGELFF | TGTGCCAGTACGGGGGTATCGAACACCGGGGAGCTGTTTTTT
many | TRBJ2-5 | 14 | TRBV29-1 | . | CSVALRGRQETQYF | TGCAGCGTTGCCCTCAGGGGTCGGCAAGAGACCCAGTACTTC
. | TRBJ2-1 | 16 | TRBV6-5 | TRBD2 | CASSFGRASGGGEQFF | TGTGCCAGCAGTTTTGGTCGTGCTAGCGGGGGGGGGGAGCAGTTCTTC
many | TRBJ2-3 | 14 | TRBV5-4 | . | CASSLAGAKDTQYF | TGTGCCAGCAGCTTGGCCGGGGCGAAGGATACGCAGTATTTT
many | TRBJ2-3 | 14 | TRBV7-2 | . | CASSSTGPTDTQYF | TGTGCCAGCAGCTCCACCGGTCCCACAGATACGCAGTATTTT
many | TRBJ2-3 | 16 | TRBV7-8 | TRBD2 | CASSSISGGATDTQYF | TGTGCCAGCAGCTCCATAAGCGGGGGGGCCACAGATACGCAGTATTTT
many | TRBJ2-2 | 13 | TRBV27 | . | CASSWWGAGELFF | TGTGCCAGCAGTTGGTGGGGGGCCGGGGAGCTGTTTTTT
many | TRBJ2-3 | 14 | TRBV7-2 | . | CATMEVRGADTQYF | TGTGCCACCATGGAGGTTCGTGGCGCAGATACGCAGTATTTT
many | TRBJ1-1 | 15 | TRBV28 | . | CASKTIQGGFTEAFF | TGTGCCAGCAAAACCATACAGGGAGGATTCACTGAAGCTTTCTTT
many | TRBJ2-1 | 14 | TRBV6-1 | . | CASSYRDGYNEQFF | TGTGCCAGCAGCTACCGGGACGGATACAATGAGCAGTTCTTC
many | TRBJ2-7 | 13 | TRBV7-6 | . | CASSLQLFGEQYF | TGTGCCAGCAGCTTACAGCTTTTTGGGGAGCAGTACTTC
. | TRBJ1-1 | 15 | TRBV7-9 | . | CASSPTPGIHTEAFF | TGTGCCAGCAGCCCTACCCCGGGGATTCACACTGAAGCTTTCTTT
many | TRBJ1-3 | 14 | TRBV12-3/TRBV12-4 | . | CASSFGGSGNTIYF | TGTGCCAGCAGTTTTGGGGGCTCTGGAAACACCATATATTTT